The clone carrying this T cell receptor beta chain has at least ten counts. The entry originates in a study of regulatory T cells in long-lasting Graves disease. CDR3 regions were amplified by Arm-PCR using iRepertoire HTBI primers to build TCR beta libraries. TCRdb re-derived calls from the multiplex PCR reads in MiXCR, one entry per CDR3 protein. The repertoire has hundreds of thousands of distinct CDR3 sequences, more than 15% of them found once; the top ten carry roughly 35%. As for time point: newly diagnosed GD, antithyroid drugs for less than 3 months. There was RNA extracted from PBMCs, and the TCR library was made from it. It was American Thyroid Association guidelines that determined Graves' disease diagnosis. A peripheral blood sample, around 8.6 milliliters in volume, was drawn into EDTA tubes. This CDR3 region has 15 residues. Germline V gene lookup returns CDR1 SGHAT and CDR2 FQNNGV. The ends were cut back, 5 bases at V and 2 bases at J, with 15 bases in the middle.

This clonotype originated in a female donor with Graves disease. The chain is built from TRBV11-2 and TRBJ2-5; tentatively, D is TRBD1 or TRBD2 (5 bases each). The material sequenced was peripheral blood mononuclear cells (PBMCs), taken at new diagnosis, from a patient treated with antithyroid drugs. CDR3 protein: CASSGRVGEQETQYF. The DNA of the CDR3 is TGTGCCAGCAGCGGAAGGGTAGGGGAGCAAGAGACCCAGTACTTC.